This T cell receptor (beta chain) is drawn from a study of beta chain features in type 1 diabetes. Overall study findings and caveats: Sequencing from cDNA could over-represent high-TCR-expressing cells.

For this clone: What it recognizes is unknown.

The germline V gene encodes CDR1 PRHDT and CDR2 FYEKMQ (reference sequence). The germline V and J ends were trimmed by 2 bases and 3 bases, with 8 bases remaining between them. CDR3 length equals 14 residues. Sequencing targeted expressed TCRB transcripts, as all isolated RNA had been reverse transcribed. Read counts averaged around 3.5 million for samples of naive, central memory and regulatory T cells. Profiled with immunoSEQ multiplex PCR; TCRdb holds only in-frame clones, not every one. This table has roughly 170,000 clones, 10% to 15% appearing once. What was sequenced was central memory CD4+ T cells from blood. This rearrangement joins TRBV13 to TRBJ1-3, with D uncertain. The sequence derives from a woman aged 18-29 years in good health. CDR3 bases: TGTGCCAGCAGCTTAAATTGGAGTGGAAACACCATATATTTT. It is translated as CASSLNWSGNTIYF. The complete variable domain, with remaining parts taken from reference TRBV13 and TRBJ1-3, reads AAGVIQSPRHLIKEKRETATLKCYPIPRHDTVYWYQQGPGQDPQFLISFYEKMQSDKGSIPDRFSAQQFSDYHSELNMSSLELGDSALYFCASSLNWSGNTIYFGEGSWLTVV.